This T cell receptor (beta chain) was captured by sequencing in a study of control samples from healthy donors and cancer patients. The ends were cut back, 3 bases at V and 4 bases at J, with 5 bases in the middle. The CDR3 length is 13 residues. In germline, CDR1 is KGHDR, CDR2 SFDVKD. The method was immunoSEQ multiplex PCR; TCRdb's version includes in-frame clones alone and lacks a portion of them. This table holds about 200,000 clones. The receptor was derived from a woman younger than 45 in good health. Sequencing was done on a sample of blood. The chain combines TRBV24-1 with TRBJ2-2; D not resolved. Here the CDR3 DNA reads TGTGCCACCAGTGATATGGGCACCGGGGAGCTGTTTTTT. Translated: CATSDMGTGELFF.